Below, 21 T cell receptor beta chains from the same sample are listed, as sequenced in a study of blood T cell dynamics during melanoma immunotherapy. The sample's time point: week 3, after first cycle of checkpoint inhibitor. Libraries were prepared by immunoSEQ multiplex PCR; TCRdb keeps only in-frame clonotypes and omits some of them. This sample has about 10,000 clones, with around 85% found just once. The sample here was blood, taken from a patient treated with checkpoint blockade. The receptors were gathered from a human donor with melanoma.

In DNA, the CDR3 is TGCGCCAGCAGCCACAGCGGGTCTTACTCCGAGCAGTACTTC. This codes for CASSHSGSYSEQYF. The chain combines TRBV4-3 with TRBJ2-7, with D perhaps matching TRBD2 (6 bases). CDR3 length: 14 residues. V was clipped by 3 bases and J by 6 bases, with 15 bases between them. Germline V gene data show CDR1 as LGHNA and CDR2 as YSLEER.

The chain is built from TRBV5-1 and TRBJ1-5, with 11 positions matching TRBD1. V gave up 4 bases and J gave up 6 bases; unmatched junction bases: 3. The CDR3 covers 14 residues. The V gene's germline CDR1 is SGHRS and CDR2 YFSETQ. CDR3 loop: CASSQGTGGQPQHF. CDR3 DNA sequence: TGCGCCAGCAGCCAGGGGACAGGGGGTCAGCCCCAGCATTTT.

The V and J genes are TRBV7-6 and TRBJ1-1; 7 bases are shared with TRBD1. After removal of 5 bases from V and 4 bases from J, the junction contained 4 bases not matched to a gene. The CDR3 totals 13 residues. Germline CDR1 SGHVS, CDR2 FNYEAQ. CDR3 in DNA: TGTGCCAGCAGCCTACAGGGGAGCACTGAAGCTTTCTTT. Its protein is CASSLQGSTEAFF.

This clone has just one count. J is TRBJ2-1 and V is TRBV7-9; 10 positions agree with TRBD2. The CDR3 has 18 amino acids. V lost 5 bases, J lost 5 bases, and 15 bases stayed unmatched. The V gene's germline CDR1 is SEHNR and CDR2 FQNEAQ (reference sequence). CDR3 in amino acids: CASSQYRSGRERNNEQFF. CDR3 nucleotides: TGTGCCAGCAGCCAATATAGGAGCGGGAGGGAACGTAACAATGAGCAGTTCTTC.

The chain links TRBV7-2 to TRBJ2-3, with a possible D match to TRBD2 (6 bases). V lost 5 bases to trimming and J lost 3 bases, with 12 bases between them. Looked up from germline, CDR1 is SGHTA and CDR2 is FQGNSA. The CDR3 extends over 14 amino acids. The CDR3 DNA is TGTGCCAGCAGCCCGCGCGGGACGACAGATACGCAGTATTTT. Amino acids: CASSPRGTTDTQYF.

The table lists this clone with a count of one. This chain joins TRBV30 and TRBJ2-2; TRBD2 agrees at 9 bases. The CDR3 consists of 19 residues. Trimming took 0 bases from V and 3 from J; bases not matched to a gene: 14. From germline, CDR1 is GTSNPN and CDR2 SVGIG (reference sequence). Here the CDR3 DNA reads TGTGCCTGGAGTGTACCTGGTAGCGGGAGACGTGTGGACACCGGGGAGCTGTTTTTT. It yields the protein CAWSVPGSGRRVDTGELFF.

The V gene is TRBV29-1, the J gene TRBJ1-1; D perhaps matches TRBD1 (5 bases). Germline loops: CDR1 SQVTM, CDR2 ANQGSEA. Trimming pared 3 bases from V and 5 bases from J, leaving 19 bases between. This CDR3 has 15 amino acids. CDR3 region: CSVEPLGGGGTEAFF. CDR3 DNA sequence: TGCAGCGTTGAGCCCCTCGGCGGGGGAGGGACTGAAGCTTTCTTT.

The chain recombines TRBV11-2 with TRBJ2-2; D is uncertain. Germline values: CDR1 SGHAT, CDR2 FQNNGV. V gave up 5 bases and J gave up 8 bases, with 9 bases separating them. This CDR3 is built from 12 residues. DNA for the CDR3: TGTGCCAGCAGCACCTCTGGGGGGGAGCTGTTTTTT. This gives the protein CASSTSGGELFF.

CDR3 amino acids: CASSSGTAYYEQYF. The CDR3 DNA sequence: TGTGCCAGCAGTTCTGGGACGGCCTACTACGAGCAGTACTTC. This chain connects TRBV27 to TRBJ2-7; TRBD1 or TRBD2 may be the D gene (5 bases each). The CDR3 contains 14 residues. From germline, CDR1 is MNHEY and CDR2 SMNVEV (reference sequence). Trimming took off 4 bases at V and 3 bases at J, with 13 bases between the two ends.

The chain uses TRBV6-8 and TRBJ2-1; no firm D call. V shed 6 bases and J shed 0 bases, with 12 bases lying between them. CDR3 size: 15 residues. CDR1 and CDR2 (germline): MNHGY, SAAAGT. In DNA, the CDR3 is TGTGCCAGCAGATCCGCTTCGAGCTCCTACAATGAGCAGTTCTTC. Amino acids: CASRSASSSYNEQFF.

The chain combines TRBV7-2 with TRBJ2-5; tentatively, D is TRBD1 (5 bases). The CDR3 sequence is 13 residues long. Germline lookup yields CDR1 SGHTA and CDR2 FQGNSA. V dropped 6 bases and J dropped 5 bases, with 13 bases sitting between them. The CDR3 coding sequence is TGTGCCAGCAGACCCAGGGTCCTGGAGACCCAGTACTTC. It codes for CASRPRVLETQYF.

This chain connects TRBV9 to TRBJ2-1; maybe TRBD2 (5 bases). Germline CDR1 SGDLS, CDR2 YYNGEE. The CDR3 is made up of 15 amino acids. Trimming took 3 bases from V and 3 from J, leaving 13 bases between them. CDR3 region: CASSATHGDYNEQFF. The DNA for the CDR3 is TGTGCCAGCAGCGCCACCCACGGGGACTACAATGAGCAGTTCTTC.

This clone was seen more than once but under ten times. CDR3 region: CSVGQLYTEAFF. The CDR3 region has the DNA TGCAGCGTTGGGCAGCTCTACACTGAAGCTTTCTTT. The V and J genes are TRBV29-1 and TRBJ1-1; D uncertain. The CDR3 consists of 12 residues. The V gene's germline CDR1 is SQVTM and CDR2 ANQGSEA. Trimming left V 4 bases short and J 3 bases short, with 9 bases between.

The chain combines TRBV4-2 with TRBJ2-1; 9 nucleotides match TRBD2. The germline V gene has CDR1 LGHNA and CDR2 YNFKEQ. J was trimmed by 6 bases and V by 4 bases; bases with no gene match: 10. The CDR3 covers 16 residues. CDR3 bases: TGTGCCAGCAGCCTTGGGGCGGGAGGGCTTAGCAATGAGCAGTTCTTC. Its protein is CASSLGAGGLSNEQFF.

The V and J genes are TRBV4-1 and TRBJ2-5, with D unclear. V was cut by 1 base and J by 4 bases, with 7 bases left in between. This CDR3 has 13 residues. Per the germline V gene, CDR1 is MGHRA and CDR2 is YSYEKL. Here the CDR3 DNA reads TGCGCCAGCAGCCAAGCACACCTAGAGACCCAGTACTTC. The encoded protein is CASSQAHLETQYF.

This chain uses TRBV5-6 with TRBJ1-1, with 8 bases identical to TRBD1. V trimming: 3 bases; J trimming: 1 base; junction bases outside the gene matches: 8. This CDR3 has 16 residues. The germline V gene encodes CDR1 SGHDT and CDR2 YYEEEE. The CDR3 is CASSSPGTGSNTEAFF. The CDR3 region has the DNA TGTGCCAGCAGCTCTCCCGGGACAGGATCGAACACTGAAGCTTTCTTT.

The chain carries TRBV7-9 and TRBJ2-1; D not resolved. V was cut by 5 bases and J by 0 bases, with 8 bases left in between. The CDR3 length is 14 residues. Germline V CDR1 and CDR2: SEHNR, FQNEAQ (reference sequence). The chain's CDR3 is CASSPTSSYNEQFF. The CDR3 nucleotides are TGTGCCAGCAGCCCCACCAGCTCCTACAATGAGCAGTTCTTC.

This clone showed up just once. CDR3 region: CASSEPLLTPQHF. The DNA of the CDR3 is TGTGCCAGCAGTGAACCCCTTTTAACGCCCCAGCATTTT. The chain has TRBV6-1 and TRBJ1-5; D gene uncertain. This CDR3 region has 13 residues. Germline V lookup: CDR1 MNHNS, CDR2 SASEGT. V lost 2 bases and J lost 9, with 11 bases in between.

Only a few counts were recorded for this clone. Written as DNA, the CDR3 is TGTGCCAGCAGGCCCAGCTCCTACGAGCAGTACTTC. This gives the protein CASRPSSYEQYF. The rearrangement uses TRBV6-6 and TRBJ2-7; D not certain. The CDR3 runs to 12 residues. V lost 6 bases and J lost 0, with 6 bases in between. The V gene's germline CDR1 is MNHNY and CDR2 SVGAGI (reference sequence).

The chain carries TRBV18 and TRBJ1-2, with TRBD1 identical over 8 bases. In germline, CDR1 is KGHSH, CDR2 LQKENI. CDR3 length: 17 amino acids. V lost 3 bases and J lost 3; bases outside the gene matches: 12. The CDR3 DNA reads as TGTGCCAGCTCACCCCCCCGGGACAGGACCTTTCACTATGGCTACACCTTC. Translating it yields CASSPPRDRTFHYGYTF.

The chain joins TRBV11-3 to TRBJ2-1; 9 bases agree with TRBD1. Trimming cost V 1 base and J 8 bases; bases outside gene matches: 6. CDR3 size: 15 residues. Germline V CDR1 and CDR2: SGHNT, YENEEA. The CDR3 reads CASSLGDRAFDEQFF. CDR3 in DNA: TGTGCCAGCAGCTTAGGGGACAGGGCCTTCGATGAGCAGTTCTTC.